These 20 T cell receptor beta chains were all obtained from the same sample, sequenced in a study of tumor-infiltrating lymphocytes in primary liver carcinoma. The source material, 20-30 mg of unsorted bulk tissue, was used to co-extract RNA and DNA. Total RNA amounting to 450 to 500 ng was the source from which TCR beta cDNA was made with a constant-region primer. Libraries for TCR beta were built through three nested multiplex PCR rounds, which together made up a slightly modified ARM-PCR procedure. PCR rounds one and two used TRBV1-TRBV30 forward primers with a C-beta reverse primer for approximately 10 cycles each. MiXCR, applied by TCRdb to the multiplex PCR reads, yields one record per CDR3 protein. The table records about 43,000 distinct CDR3 sequences, about three quarters of them present only once. The source material was liver tumor tissue from sampling region 2. Subset specified: tumor region T2, inferior pole. The receptors originated from a man in his forties with primary liver carcinoma and hepatitis B virus infection.

The V and J genes are TRBV6-1 and TRBJ2-6, with D unresolved. The CDR3 is 16 amino acids. Germline V gives CDR1 MNHNS, CDR2 SASEGT. The CDR3 region is CVNSEQPKAGANVLTF. The CDR3 nucleotides read TGTGTCAACAGTGAACAGCCCAAGGCTGGGGCCAACGTCCTGACTTTC.

The chain links TRBV6-2 or TRBV6-3 to TRBJ2-7; TRBD2 is a possible D gene (6 bases). The CDR3 covers 15 residues. Per the germline V gene, CDR1 is MNHEY and CDR2 is SVGEGT. V was clipped by 6 bases and J by 3 bases, with 18 bases between them. CDR3 nucleotide sequence: TGTGCCAGCAGCCTCTGGACGATGCGGGGCTACGAGCAGTACTTC. It yields the protein CASSLWTMRGYEQYF.

This clonotype was detected only once. A much bigger clone sits one base away, suggesting this may be a read error. The chain links TRBV15 to TRBJ2-5; D call uncertain. Germline V gene data show CDR1 as LNHNV and CDR2 as YYDKDF (reference sequence). The CDR3 sequence is 13 residues long. The CDR3 is CATSNSLQETHYF. The DNA of the CDR3 is TGTGCCACCAGCAACAGCCTCCAAGAGACCCACTACTTC.

This clonotype was detected only once. The chain employs TRBV11-2 and TRBJ2-1; 7 nucleotides line up with TRBD2. V shed 7 bases, J shed 6 bases, and the junction held 18 bases outside the gene matches. Germline V gene sequence: CDR1 SGHAT, CDR2 FQNNGV. This CDR3 region has 17 residues. Here the CDR3 reads CASNPTITSEKCNEQFF. The DNA for the CDR3 is TGTGCCAGCAACCCTACCATAACTAGCGAGAAATGCAATGAGCAGTTCTTC.

This clonotype was detected only once. Germline and junction disagree at one end, which may indicate a read error. The rearrangement joins TRBV5-1 to TRBJ1-2; the D is unclear. Germline V gene lookup returns CDR1 SGHRS and CDR2 YFSETQ. The CDR3 sequence is 13 residues long. The CDR3 region is CASGLLSAYGYTF. DNA for the CDR3: TGCGCCAGCGGCTTGCTGTCGGCCTATGGCTACACCTTC.

In its sample, this clonotype ranks as medium-sized. The V call is TRBV4-2, the J call TRBJ2-2; D gene uncertain. This CDR3 is built from 14 residues. V was clipped by 0 bases and J by 7 bases, with 9 bases between them. Germline V CDR1 and CDR2: LGHNA, YNFKEQ. CDR3 in amino acids: CASSQDQIGGELFF. The CDR3 bases are TGTGCCAGCAGCCAAGATCAAATTGGCGGGGAGCTGTTTTTT.

About this clonotype itself: Germline is not matched at one junction end, which may reflect a read error. The rearrangement links TRBV6-5 to TRBJ2-2; possibly TRBD1 or TRBD2 for D (5 bases each). CDR1 and CDR2 (germline): MNHEY, SVGAGI. This CDR3 is built from 14 residues. The CDR3: CDSSYMADTGELFF. CDR3 nucleotide sequence: TGTGACAGCAGTTACATGGCGGACACCGGGGAGTTGTTTTTT.

About this clonotype: At one end the junction does not follow the germline gene, possibly because of a read error. J is TRBJ2-7 and V is TRBV6-5; tentative D call: TRBD1 (6 bases). CDR3 length: 14 residues. CDR1 and CDR2 from the germline V gene are MNHEY and SVGAGI. CDR3 sequence: CTSSAGTRRYEQYF. As DNA, the CDR3 is TGTACCAGCAGTGCCGGGACACGACGCTACGAGCAGTACTTC.

A single count supports this clonotype. Being one base from a much bigger clone, this may be a read error. V is TRBV20-1 and J is TRBJ2-7; possible D gene TRBD2, 6 bases. This CDR3 spans 12 amino acids. Per germline, CDR1 DFQATT and CDR2 SNEGSKA (reference sequence). This CDR3 reads CNGSGTRGEQYF. The CDR3 DNA sequence: TGCAATGGTAGCGGCACTAGAGGGGAGCAGTACTTC.

Sample share makes this clonotype large (0.1 to 1%). DNA of the CDR3: TGTGCCACCCAGCGGCCGCGCTCTGGGGCCAACGTCCTGACTTTC. It encodes CATQRPRSGANVLTF. V usage is TRBV11-2 and J usage is TRBJ2-6; tentatively, D is TRBD2 (5 bases). Germline V gives CDR1 SGHAT, CDR2 FQNNGV. V lost 10 bases and J 0 bases, leaving 13 bases between the germline ends. The CDR3 covers 15 residues. Looking up the rest from reference TRBV11-2 and TRBJ2-6 gives the full variable domain: EAGVAQSPRYKIIEKRQSVAFWCNPISGHATLYWYQQILGQGPKLLIQFQNNGVVDDSQLPKDRFSAERLKGVDSTLKIQPAKLEDSAVYLCATQRPRSGANVLTFGAGSRLTVL.

The rearrangement uses TRBV5-5 and TRBJ2-7; D possibly corresponds to TRBD2 (5 bases). The CDR3 contains 15 residues. Trimming took off 4 bases at V and 6 bases at J, with 20 bases between the two ends. The germline gives CDR1 SGHKS, CDR2 YYEKEE (reference sequence). The CDR3 DNA sequence: TGTGCCAGCAGCCTGACACTAACGGGATGGCTCGAGCAGTACTTC. Translating it yields CASSLTLTGWLEQYF.

In its sample, this clonotype was seen a few times. Relative to the germline gene, one junction end is altered; a read error may explain this. The rearrangement joins TRBV11-1 to TRBJ2-7; 8 bases are a match to TRBD1. There are 13 residues in the CDR3. Germline V gene sequence: CDR1 SGHAT, CDR2 FQDESV (reference sequence). The CDR3 protein is CANRGKRSYEQYF. CDR3 nucleotides: TGTGCTAACAGGGGGAAGCGATCCTACGAACAGTACTTC.

The V gene is TRBV6-2 or TRBV6-3, the J gene TRBJ1-2; D not resolved. The CDR3 sequence is 13 residues long. Germline values: CDR1 MNHEY, CDR2 SVGEGT. Deletions cut 6 bases from V and 8 bases from J, with 16 bases between. The CDR3 DNA is TGTGCCAGCAGACACGAGCCCCAGGCCGGCTACACCTTC. The encoded protein is CASRHEPQAGYTF.

The chain combines TRBV29-1 with TRBJ2-7; D not certain. The germline V gene has CDR1 SQVTM and CDR2 ANQGSEA. The germline V and J ends were trimmed by 7 bases and 2 bases, with 24 bases remaining between them. The CDR3 has 16 residues. As DNA, the CDR3 is TGCAGCGCCATGACATCTGGGGTCGGTACTCCCTACGAGCAGTACTTC. It is translated as CSAMTSGVGTPYEQYF.

This clonotype appeared a few times. The chain employs TRBV7-3 and TRBJ2-7; the D is unclear. Trimming left V 5 bases short and J 2 bases short, with 4 bases between. CDR3 size: 11 residues. Looked up from germline, CDR1 is SGHTA and CDR2 is FQGTGA. The CDR3 bases are TGTGCCAGCAGCACCGCCTACGAGCAGTACTTC. Protein sequence: CASSTAYEQYF.

The V and J genes are TRBV11-2 and TRBJ2-1; TRBD2 matches 13 bases. Germline lookup yields CDR1 SGHAT and CDR2 FQNNGV. Trimming took 7 bases from V and 6 from J; bases not matched to a gene: 6. The length of the CDR3 is 15 residues. CDR3 residues: CASIPGLAGLNEQFF. DNA for the CDR3: TGTGCCAGCATCCCGGGACTAGCGGGGCTCAATGAGCAGTTCTTC.

On this clonotype itself: Sequence at one end of the junction differs from germline and may be a read error. The V gene is TRBV29-1, the J gene TRBJ2-5; the match to TRBD2 covers 13 bases. CDR3 length equals 15 residues. CDR1 and CDR2 (germline): SQVTM, ANQGSEA. The CDR3, as DNA: TGCAACGTTCGGACTAGCGGGAGTCGGGCAGGGACCCAGTACTTC. Translating it yields CNVRTSGSRAGTQYF.

A remark on this clonotype: At one end the junction does not follow the germline gene, possibly because of a read error. The rearrangement joins TRBV5-5 to TRBJ1-6, with D possibly being TRBD1 (6 bases). CDR3 length equals 13 residues. CDR1 SGHKS and CDR2 YYEKEE come from the germline V gene (reference sequence). The CDR3 DNA is TGTGCCAGCAGCCTTAGGGGGAATTTACCCCTCCACTTT. This sequence encodes CASSLRGNLPLHF.

At least ten counts were recorded for this clonotype. The V gene is TRBV19, the J gene TRBJ1-1; 8 bases line up with TRBD1. The V and J ends lost 5 bases and 4 bases, in that order; junction bases with no gene match: 6. The CDR3 has 14 amino acids. Per the germline V gene, CDR1 is LNHDA and CDR2 is SQIVND (reference sequence). The DNA of the CDR3 is TGTGCCAGTAGTCAGACAGGGGCGAGCACTGAAGCTTTCTTT. Translated: CASSQTGASTEAFF.

This clonotype was counted once. This likely comes from a read error, as the CDR3 has no conserved phenylalanine or tryptophan at its end. The limits of the CDR3 on the DNA are not certain, so only TCRdb's listed CDR3 is given. CDR3 in amino acids: CSVGVSGETRYL. The chain is built from TRBV29-1 and TRBJ2-5. Germline V gene data show CDR1 as SQVTM and CDR2 as ANQGSEA. The CDR3 totals 12 residues, both ends included.